Below, 25 T cell receptor beta chains from the same sample are listed, as sequenced in a study of cytomegalovirus exposure and HLA in healthy donors. Primers included in the PCR were 60 Vbeta and 13 Jbeta primers. Repertoires were generated with immunoSEQ multiplex PCR, while TCRdb's copy carries only in-frame clones and drops some. Its listing shows about 200,000 clones. Input material: PBMCs. These receptors were taken from a boy aged 5-17 years in good health and CMV-seronegative.

The chain employs TRBV29-1 and TRBJ2-5; possible D gene TRBD2, 5 bases. The V end was cut by 1 base, the J end by 6 bases, with 12 bases between. The CDR3 is 13 residues long. Germline V gives CDR1 SQVTM, CDR2 ANQGSEA. The CDR3 reads CSVEGLAKQTQYF. The CDR3, as DNA: TGCAGCGTTGAAGGATTAGCGAAACAGACCCAGTACTTC.

The DNA of the CDR3 is TGTGCCAGCAGTCGGACGGGGTTGTTCTACAATGAGCAGTTCTTC. Residues: CASSRTGLFYNEQFF. The chain couples TRBV6-1 to TRBJ2-1; weak D call: TRBD2 (5 bases). Trimming stripped 5 bases from V and 3 bases from J, with 14 bases between. The CDR3 runs 15 residues. Germline CDR1 is MNHNS and CDR2 is SASEGT.

The V gene is TRBV4-1, the J gene TRBJ2-5, with unresolved D. The J call may be mistaken, given a closer DNA end match to TRBJ2-7. Germline CDR1 reads MGHRA; CDR2 reads YSYEKL. CDR3 length equals 14 residues. The CDR3 loop reads CASSQETVFYEQYF. The CDR3 bases are TGCGCCAGCAGCCAAGAAACCGTTTTCTACGAGCAGTACTTC.

This chain connects TRBV9 to TRBJ2-7, with a tentative D call TRBD2 (6 bases). The V gene lost 6 bases and the J gene lost 3 bases, with 19 bases spanning the gap. The CDR3 is made up of 15 amino acids. Per germline, CDR1 SGDLS and CDR2 YYNGEE. The CDR3 nucleotides are TGTGCCAGCACCAAAGGAGGGTGGCGACTCTACGAGCAGTACTTC. Protein sequence: CASTKGGWRLYEQYF. The whole variable domain, remainder taken from reference TRBV9 and TRBJ2-7, is DSGVTQTPKHLITATGQRVTLRCSPRSGDLSVYWYQQSLDQGLQFLIQYYNGEERAKGNILERFSAQQFPDLHSELNLSSLELGDSALYFCASTKGGWRLYEQYFGPGTRLTVT.

The genes are TRBV11-2 and TRBJ2-7; 8 bases map to TRBD1. V dropped 5 bases and J dropped 4; count of bases not matched to a gene: 7. CDR1 is SGHAT and CDR2 is FQNNGV in the germline V gene. The CDR3 is 14 amino acids. The CDR3 protein is CASSAGTGVYEQYF. The CDR3 DNA reads as TGTGCCAGCAGCGCAGGGACAGGCGTTTACGAGCAGTACTTC.

The CDR3 DNA follows: TGTGCCAGCAGCCAAGACGGTTTGGGGGGGGTTAGCACAGATACGCAGTATTTT. Its translation is CASSQDGLGGVSTDTQYF. The rearrangement links TRBV4-2 to TRBJ2-3, with 7 bases aligning to TRBD2. The V and J ends lost 0 bases and 0 bases, in that order; junction bases with no gene match: 9. This CDR3 region has 18 residues. Germline CDR1 and CDR2: LGHNA and YNFKEQ.

The J gene is TRBJ1-3, the V gene TRBV9; TRBD1 matches 7 bases. The CDR3 runs to 17 residues. V lost 0 bases and J lost 4; bases outside the gene matches: 10. Germline V gene lookup returns CDR1 SGDLS and CDR2 YYNGEE. CDR3 amino acids: CASSVADRASAGNTIYF. The CDR3, as DNA: TGTGCCAGCAGCGTAGCTGACAGGGCGTCGGCAGGAAACACCATATATTTT.

CDR3 residues: CASSGGLAGVTDTQYF. CDR3 in DNA: TGTGCCAGCAGCGGGGGACTAGCGGGGGTTACAGATACGCAGTATTTT. The chain employs TRBV9 and TRBJ2-3; 14 nucleotides match TRBD2. CDR1 SGDLS and CDR2 YYNGEE come from the germline V gene. This CDR3 region has 16 residues. After removal of 3 bases from V and 3 bases from J, the junction contained 3 bases not matched to a gene.

This chain connects TRBV19 to TRBJ2-7, with 7 bases that match TRBD1. V shed 6 bases and J 7 bases; nucleotides not matched to a gene: 6. CDR1 is LNHDA, CDR2 SQIVND, per germline (reference sequence). This CDR3 has 12 residues. This CDR3 reads CASSPTGVEQYF. CDR3 nucleotide sequence: TGTGCCAGTAGCCCAACAGGGGTAGAGCAGTACTTC.

The chain joins TRBV21-1 to TRBJ1-2. TRBV21-1 represents a pseudogene. This CDR3 has 15 residues. CDR3 sequence reads: CASSKARASNYGYTF. The CDR3 DNA reads as TGTGCCAGCAGCAAAGCGCGCGCCTCCAACTATGGCTACACCTTC.

V and J are TRBV11-2 and TRBJ2-3; no clear D. The CDR3 runs to 13 residues. Germline CDR1 is SGHAT and CDR2 is FQNNGV. V lost 5 bases and J lost 4, with 10 bases in between. The CDR3 is CASSPGGSDTQYF. The CDR3 region has the DNA TGTGCCAGCAGCCCGGGTGGATCAGATACGCAGTATTTT.

CDR3 DNA: TGTGCCAGCAGCTTAGCCGGGGGGAGTGCCTACGAGCAGTACTTC. Translating gives CASSLAGGSAYEQYF. V usage is TRBV11-2 and J usage is TRBJ2-7; TRBD2 matches at 7 bases. The J segment lost 2 bases and the V segment lost 1 base, leaving 5 bases of the junction unmatched. The germline gives CDR1 SGHAT, CDR2 FQNNGV. CDR3 length: 15 amino acids.

The CDR3 spells CASRPSQNTEAFF. Here the CDR3 DNA reads TGTGCCAGCAGGCCAAGCCAGAACACTGAAGCTTTCTTT. V usage is TRBV27 and J usage is TRBJ1-1; no firm D call. V was pared by 6 bases and J by 1 base, with 9 bases between. Looked up from germline, CDR1 is MNHEY and CDR2 is SMNVEV (reference sequence). The CDR3 extends over 13 amino acids.

The chain joins TRBV7-9 to TRBJ2-3, with 11 positions matching TRBD2. The V and J ends lost 0 bases and 2 bases, in that order; junction bases with no gene match: 10. Germline loops: CDR1 SEHNR, CDR2 FQNEAQ (reference sequence). The CDR3 covers 19 residues. CDR3 protein: CASSLAETWTSGFTDTQYF. As DNA, the CDR3 is TGTGCCAGCAGCTTAGCCGAGACCTGGACTAGCGGGTTCACAGATACGCAGTATTTT.

CDR3 region: CASSLGTSGGAVETQYF. The CDR3 coding sequence is TGCGCCAGCAGCCTCGGGACTAGCGGGGGGGCCGTGGAGACCCAGTACTTC. The chain employs TRBV4-3 and TRBJ2-5; 16 bases are a match to TRBD2. The V and J ends lost 4 bases and 5 bases, in that order; junction bases with no gene match: 7. The CDR3 extends over 17 amino acids. The V gene's germline CDR1 is LGHNA and CDR2 YSLEER.

The J gene is TRBJ1-3, the V gene TRBV30, with TRBD1 matching over 8 bases. V lost 4 bases, J lost 4 bases, and 12 bases stayed unmatched. Germline V gene sequence: CDR1 GTSNPN, CDR2 SVGIG (reference sequence). This CDR3 has 16 amino acids. The CDR3 reads CAWTRQGTSSGNTIYF. Here the CDR3 DNA reads TGTGCCTGGACCCGACAGGGGACCTCGTCAGGAAACACCATATATTTT.

The gene calls are TRBV5-1 and TRBJ1-3; D unclear. From germline, CDR1 is SGHRS and CDR2 YFSETQ. CDR3 length equals 17 residues. V lost 1 base and J lost 2, with 16 bases in between. The CDR3 nucleotides read TGCGCCAGCAGCTTGTCAGGCGTTGGCGGGCCTGGAAACACCATATATTTT. Translated: CASSLSGVGGPGNTIYF.

The chain couples TRBV5-1 to TRBJ1-6; 7 bases line up with TRBD1. The junction had 8 bases not matched to a gene; V was cut back by 4 bases and J by 7 bases. Germline V gene lookup returns CDR1 SGHRS and CDR2 YFSETQ. The length of the CDR3 is 15 residues. Here the CDR3 reads CASSAAGTENSPLHF. CDR3 nucleotide sequence: TGCGCCAGCAGCGCCGCCGGGACAGAGAATTCACCCCTCCACTTT. The variable domain in full, with the rest retrieved from reference TRBV5-1 and TRBJ1-6, is KAGVTQTPRYLIKTRGQQVTLSCSPISGHRSVSWYQQTPGQGLQFLFEYFSETQRNKGNFPGRFSGRQFSNSRSEMNVSTLELGDSALYLCASSAAGTENSPLHFGNGTRLTVT.

This CDR3 reads CASTYRGNTGELFF. DNA of the CDR3: TGTGCCAGCACCTACAGGGGGAACACCGGGGAGCTGTTTTTT. The V and J genes are TRBV27 and TRBJ2-2; 7 bases map to TRBD1. V was pared by 7 bases and J by 1 base, with 3 bases of the junction left unmatched. Germline V CDR1 and CDR2: MNHEY, SMNVEV (reference sequence). CDR3 size: 14 residues.

The V and J genes are TRBV28 and TRBJ1-1, with TRBD1 matching 7 bases. Germline CDR1 reads MDHEN; CDR2 reads SYDVKM. The CDR3 is 14 residues long. V shed 7 bases and J 0 bases; nucleotides not matched to a gene: 5. The CDR3 is CASTSQGMNTEAFF. The CDR3 DNA reads as TGTGCCAGCACTTCACAGGGGATGAACACTGAAGCTTTCTTT.

This chain joins TRBV7-2 and TRBJ1-2, with a tentative D call TRBD1 (6 bases). This CDR3 is built from 14 residues. CDR1 SGHTA and CDR2 FQGNSA come from the germline V gene. V lost 4 bases to trimming and J lost 7 bases, with 16 bases between them. This CDR3 reads CASSYPQGIGGYTF. The CDR3 coding sequence is TGTGCCAGCAGCTATCCACAGGGCATCGGTGGCTACACCTTC.

The J gene is TRBJ2-1, the V gene TRBV2; TRBD2 might be the D (5 bases). Per germline, CDR1 SNHLY and CDR2 FYNNEI. V was clipped by 7 bases and J by 2 bases, with 9 bases between them. CDR3 size: 13 residues. For the CDR3, the DNA is TGTGCCAGCAACCGGGGTCCCTACAATGAGCAGTTCTTC. It is translated as CASNRGPYNEQFF.

J is TRBJ2-7 and V is TRBV7-9; D is ambiguous. CDR1 and CDR2 (germline): SEHNR, FQNEAQ (reference sequence). The CDR3 sequence is 13 residues long. Trimming took off 3 bases at V and 3 bases at J, with 9 bases between the two ends. The CDR3 protein is CASSFEVDYEQYF. In nucleotides, the CDR3 is TGTGCCAGCAGCTTCGAGGTAGACTACGAGCAGTACTTC.

CDR3 coding DNA: TGTGCCAGCAGCTTAGAAGTGGGGCGGGGCCCCCAAGAGACCCAGTACTTC. Translated, it gives CASSLEVGRGPQETQYF. The chain couples TRBV11-2 to TRBJ2-5; perhaps TRBD2 as D (6 bases). Germline CDR1 reads SGHAT; CDR2 reads FQNNGV. The CDR3 spans 17 residues. Deletions cut 0 bases from V and 1 base from J, with 15 bases between.

The chain uses TRBV5-6 and TRBJ1-2; no reliable D call. The CDR3 contains 11 residues. CDR1 SGHDT and CDR2 YYEEEE come from the germline V gene. V lost 4 bases to trimming and J lost 13 bases, with 14 bases between them. The CDR3 spells CASSRRVALTF. The CDR3 DNA sequence: TGTGCCAGCAGCCGCCGGGTGGCGCTCACCTTC.